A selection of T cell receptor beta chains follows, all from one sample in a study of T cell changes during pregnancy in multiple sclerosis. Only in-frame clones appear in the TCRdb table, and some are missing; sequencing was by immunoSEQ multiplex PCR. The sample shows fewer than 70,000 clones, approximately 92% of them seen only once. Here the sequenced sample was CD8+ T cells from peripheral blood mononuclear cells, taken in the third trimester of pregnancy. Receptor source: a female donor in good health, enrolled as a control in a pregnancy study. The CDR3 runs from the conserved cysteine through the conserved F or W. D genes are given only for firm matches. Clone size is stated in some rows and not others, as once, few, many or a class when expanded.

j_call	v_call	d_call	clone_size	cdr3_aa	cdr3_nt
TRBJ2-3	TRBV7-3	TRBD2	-	CASSLSGSGGSDTQYF	TGTGCCAGCAGCTTAAGCGGTAGCGGGGGTTCCGATACGCAGTATTTT
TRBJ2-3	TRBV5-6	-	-	CASSLGGYHSSDTQYF	TGTGCCAGCAGCTTGGGCGGCTACCATTCGTCGGATACGCAGTATTTT
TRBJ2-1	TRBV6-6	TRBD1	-	CASSFYDRDYEQFF	TGTGCCAGCAGTTTTTACGACAGGGATTATGAGCAGTTCTTC
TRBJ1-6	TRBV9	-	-	CASSFTTGNYNSPLHF	TGTGCCAGCAGCTTCACTACCGGGAATTATAATTCACCCCTCCACTTT
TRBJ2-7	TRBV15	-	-	CATTDGYEQYF	TGTGCCACCACAGATGGTTACGAGCAGTACTTC
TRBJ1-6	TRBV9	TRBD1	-	CASGTGESNSPLHF	TGTGCCAGTGGGACAGGGGAGAGTAATTCACCCCTCCACTTT
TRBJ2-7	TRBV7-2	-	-	CASSLADRDYEQYF	TGTGCCAGCAGCTTAGCCGACAGAGATTACGAGCAGTACTTC
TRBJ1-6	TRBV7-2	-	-	CASSFTGEKSPLHF	TGTGCCAGCAGCTTCACAGGAGAGAAGTCACCCCTCCACTTT
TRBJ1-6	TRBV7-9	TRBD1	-	CASSPGGSPLHF	TGTGCCAGCAGCCCAGGGGGCTCACCCCTCCACTTT
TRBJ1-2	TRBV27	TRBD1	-	CASSSLTGTNYGYTF	TGTGCCAGCAGTAGCCTGACAGGGACTAACTATGGCTACACCTTC
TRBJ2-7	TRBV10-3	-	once	CAISAGSSYEQYF	TGTGCCATCAGTGCCGGGAGCTCCTACGAGCAGTACTTC
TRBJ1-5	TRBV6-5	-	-	CASSYRGNQPQHF	TGTGCCAGCAGTTACCGAGGGAATCAGCCCCAGCATTTT
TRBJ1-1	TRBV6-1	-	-	CASSEAVGVEAFF	TGTGCCAGCAGTGAAGCTGTCGGGGTTGAAGCTTTCTTT
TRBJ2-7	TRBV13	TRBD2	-	CASSAGGAGGLLSYEQYF	TGTGCCAGCAGCGCCGGGGGTGCGGGGGGTCTCTTGTCCTACGAGCAGTACTTC
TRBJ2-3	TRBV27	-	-	CASSFPSTDTQYF	TGTGCCAGCAGTTTCCCGAGCACAGATACGCAGTATTTT
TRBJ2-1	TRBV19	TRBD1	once	CASSIKWAGGNEQFF	TGTGCCAGTAGTATCAAATGGGCAGGGGGCAATGAGCAGTTCTTC
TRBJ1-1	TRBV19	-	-	CAAKTGNTEAFF	TGTGCCGCTAAGACAGGGAACACTGAAGCTTTCTTT
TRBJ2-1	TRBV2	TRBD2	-	CASSEGGLSSYNEQFF	TGTGCCAGCAGTGAGGGGGGGTTAAGCTCCTACAATGAGCAGTTCTTC
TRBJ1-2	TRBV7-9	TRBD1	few	CASSPTGNYGYTF	TGTGCCAGCAGCCCGACAGGGAACTATGGCTACACCTTC
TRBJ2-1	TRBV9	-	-	CASSVGGDYNEQFF	TGTGCCAGCAGCGTAGGCGGTGACTACAATGAGCAGTTCTTC
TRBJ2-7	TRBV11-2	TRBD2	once	CASSRSSGASYEQYF	TGTGCCAGCAGCCGGTCCAGCGGGGCCTCCTACGAGCAGTACTTC
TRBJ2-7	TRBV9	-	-	CASSPSSYEQYF	TGTGCCAGCAGCCCGAGCTCCTACGAGCAGTACTTC
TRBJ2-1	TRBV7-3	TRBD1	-	CASSLGPQGGDEQFF	TGTGCCAGCAGCTTAGGCCCACAGGGGGGCGATGAGCAGTTCTTC
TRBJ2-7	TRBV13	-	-	CASSLHQIPVYEQYF	TGTGCCAGCAGCTTACACCAGATCCCAGTCTACGAGCAGTACTTC
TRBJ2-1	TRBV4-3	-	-	CASSHPSRGTGYNEQFF	TGCGCCAGCAGCCATCCCTCGCGGGGGACAGGCTACAATGAGCAGTTCTTC
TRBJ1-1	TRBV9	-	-	CASSVEGMNTEAFF	TGTGCCAGCAGCGTGGAGGGGATGAACACTGAAGCTTTCTTT
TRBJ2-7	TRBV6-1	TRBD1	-	CASSAGQNYEQYF	TGTGCCAGCAGTGCGGGACAGAACTACGAGCAGTACTTC
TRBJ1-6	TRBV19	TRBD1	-	CASRRQGINSPLHF	TGTGCCAGTAGAAGACAGGGTATTAATTCACCCCTCCACTTT
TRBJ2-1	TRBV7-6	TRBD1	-	CASSYGTVGKGEQFF	TGTGCCAGCAGTTACGGGACAGTAGGGAAAGGAGAGCAGTTCTTC
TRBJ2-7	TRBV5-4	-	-	CASSAQGYEQYF	TGTGCCAGCAGCGCGCAGGGCTACGAGCAGTACTTC
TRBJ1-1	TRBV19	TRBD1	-	CASNPDRGHTEAFF	TGTGCCAGTAACCCAGACAGGGGGCACACTGAAGCTTTCTTT
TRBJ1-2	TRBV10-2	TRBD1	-	CASSEDRDNYGYTF	TGCGCCAGCAGTGAGGACAGGGATAACTATGGCTACACCTTC
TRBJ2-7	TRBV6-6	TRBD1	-	CASSRDRGTGQYF	TGTGCCAGCAGTAGGGACAGGGGTACCGGGCAGTACTTC
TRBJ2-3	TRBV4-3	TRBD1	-	CASSPHSGTETTDTQYF	TGCGCCAGCAGCCCCCATTCCGGGACAGAGACCACAGATACGCAGTATTTT
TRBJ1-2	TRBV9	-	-	CASSARTFYGYTF	TGTGCCAGCAGTGCTCGGACTTTCTATGGCTACACCTTC
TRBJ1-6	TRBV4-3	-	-	CASSQDREGTLHF	TGCGCCAGCAGCCAAGATCGGGAGGGCACCCTCCACTTT
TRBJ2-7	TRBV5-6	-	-	CATQRGGTYEQYF	TGTGCCACCCAACGGGGAGGAACCTACGAGCAGTACTTC
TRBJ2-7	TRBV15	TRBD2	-	CATSRDSGGPYEQYF	TGTGCCACCAGCAGAGACAGCGGGGGCCCCTACGAGCAGTACTTC
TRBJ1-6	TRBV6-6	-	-	CASSDGGKSSPLHF	TGTGCCAGCAGTGACGGGGGGAAGAGCTCACCCCTCCACTTT
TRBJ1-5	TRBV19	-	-	CASKVRDNNQPQHF	TGTGCCAGTAAGGTAAGGGACAACAATCAGCCCCAGCATTTT
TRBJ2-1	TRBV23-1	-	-	CASSLHASSYNEQFF	TGCGCCAGCAGTCTCCACGCGAGCTCCTACAATGAGCAGTTCTTC
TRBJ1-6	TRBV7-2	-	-	CASSLGLGPGVPLHF	TGTGCCAGCAGCTTAGGTTTAGGCCCAGGGGTACCCCTCCACTTT
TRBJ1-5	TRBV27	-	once	CASSPRGGNQPQHF	TGTGCCAGCAGTCCTCGGGGGGGCAATCAGCCCCAGCATTTT
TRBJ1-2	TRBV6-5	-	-	CASSYPGFNYGYTF	TGTGCCAGCAGTTACCCAGGGTTCAACTATGGCTACACCTTC
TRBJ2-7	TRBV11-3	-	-	CASSSGSSYEQYF	TGTGCCAGCAGCTCCGGGTCTTCCTACGAGCAGTACTTC
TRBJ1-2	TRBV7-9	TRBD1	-	CASSLGTGGGYGYTF	TGTGCCAGCAGCCTCGGGACAGGGGGCGGATATGGCTACACCTTC
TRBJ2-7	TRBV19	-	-	CASSLGSSYEQYF	TGTGCCAGTAGTTTGGGCTCGAGCTACGAGCAGTACTTC
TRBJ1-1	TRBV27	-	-	CASSLSRSGFTEAFF	TGTGCCAGCAGTTTATCGAGGTCGGGTTTCACTGAAGCTTTCTTT
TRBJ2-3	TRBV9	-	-	CASSVEHTSTDTQYF	TGTGCCAGCAGCGTAGAGCATACGAGCACAGATACGCAGTATTTT
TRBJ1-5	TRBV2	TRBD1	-	CASRGDRVDQHF	TGTGCCAGCAGGGGCGACAGGGTGGACCAGCATTTT
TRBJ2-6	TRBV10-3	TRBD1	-	CAILEDQGAPGANVLTF	TGTGCCATTTTGGAAGACCAGGGGGCGCCTGGGGCCAACGTCCTGACTTTC
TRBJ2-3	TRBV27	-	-	CASSSLDTQYF	TGTGCCAGCAGTTCGTTAGATACGCAGTATTTT
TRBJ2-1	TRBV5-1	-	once	CASSQDGRGFSYNEQFF	TGCGCCAGCAGCCAAGACGGACGGGGGTTTTCCTACAATGAGCAGTTCTTC
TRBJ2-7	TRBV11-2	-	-	CASSFRGRRDIDEQYF	TGTGCCAGCAGCTTCCGAGGACGACGGGATATAGACGAGCAGTACTTC
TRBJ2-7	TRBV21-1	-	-	CASSAQEGAGYEQYF	TGTGCCAGCAGCGCCCAGGAGGGGGCCGGATACGAGCAGTACTTC
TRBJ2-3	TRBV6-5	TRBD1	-	CASSPTGGDTQYF	TGTGCCAGCAGTCCAACAGGGGGAGATACGCAGTATTTT